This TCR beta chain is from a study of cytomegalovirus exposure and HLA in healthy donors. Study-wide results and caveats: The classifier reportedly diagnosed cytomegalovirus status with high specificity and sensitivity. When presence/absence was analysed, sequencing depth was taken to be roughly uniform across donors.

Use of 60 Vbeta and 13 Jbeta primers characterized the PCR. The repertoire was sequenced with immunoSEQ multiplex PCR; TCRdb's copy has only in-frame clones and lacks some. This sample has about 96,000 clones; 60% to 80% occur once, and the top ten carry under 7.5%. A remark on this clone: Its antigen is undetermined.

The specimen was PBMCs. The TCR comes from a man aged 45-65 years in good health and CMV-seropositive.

In DNA form, the CDR3 reads TGTGCCAGCAGCCCCCAGGAGGGCTTCACAGATACGCAGTATTTT. Protein: CASSPQEGFTDTQYF. The chain joins TRBV7-3 to TRBJ2-3; D might be TRBD2 (6 bases). The CDR3 length is 15 residues. Germline values: CDR1 SGHTA, CDR2 FQGTGA. V was cut by 5 bases and J by 2 bases, with 14 bases left in between.